This T cell receptor (beta chain) appears in the sequencing data of a study of blood T cell repertoires in COVID-19. Across the study: Acute and convalescent COVID-19 specimens originated in the United States, Italy and Spain. Nucleic acid was either cDNA or gDNA, and it came from T cells, B-cell-depleted T cells, or PBMCs.

In the source study's methods: Estimation of nucleated cell counts was performed using reference gene primer amplification. TCRdb keeps only in-frame clones here, not all; method: immunoSEQ multiplex PCR. V and J calls and clone size are those listed in that table; D and trimming were worked out from the DNA. This sample yields approximately 150,000 clones, of which roughly 84% are seen a single time; less than 9% belongs to the top ten. The CDR3 has 20 residues. Germline values: CDR1 KGHSH, CDR2 LQKENI. J gave up 0 bases and V 0 bases, and 13 bases lay outside the gene matches. Patients of the Seattle cohort, enrolled during active infection, were followed longitudinally. The sample holds one count of this clone.

Specimen: peripheral blood. This sequence joins TRBV18 and TRBJ2-7, with 11 bases lining up with TRBD2. The clonotype comes from a man aged 25-45 years with COVID-19, enrolled during active disease. CDR3 sequence (DNA): TGTGCCAGCTCACCACCGAAACTACTTGGGACTAGCGGAAACTCCTACGAGCAGTACTTC. Translating gives CASSPPKLLGTSGNSYEQYF.